Below, one T cell receptor (beta chain) is given with its context. What it binds is not known. Uncontrolled infection, other autoimmune disease, pregnancy or lactation led to exclusion. Amplified TCR beta CDR3 regions came from RNA transcripts. The HTBI primer set served for first-round RT-PCR of the TCR CDR3. MiXCR, applied by TCRdb to the multiplex PCR reads, yields one record per CDR3 protein. The table has hundreds of thousands of distinct CDR3 sequences, about 19% seen once. From germline, CDR1 is SEHNR and CDR2 FQNEAQ (reference sequence). Trimming shortened V by 4 bases and J by 6 bases, and 10 bases separated the two germline ends. The CDR3 consists of 12 residues. These data are taken from a study of T cells in Graves' hyperthyroidism and ophthalmopathy. Study background: Any treatment followed the collection of peripheral blood at initial diagnosis. Study observations and caveats: From stable hyperthyroidism, ophthalmopathy was separated by a 13 V-J model. Among thyroid clonotypes expanded above 0.001, most also appeared in blood.

The V and J genes are TRBV7-9 and TRBJ2-7; D may be TRBD1 (6 bases). This receptor was obtained from a woman between 45 and 60 years old with Graves' hyperthyroidism that later progressed to Graves' ophthalmopathy. The sequencing input was blood. The CDR3 sequence is CASSWDTGEQYF. For the CDR3, the DNA is TGTGCCAGCAGCTGGGACACTGGCGAGCAGTACTTC.